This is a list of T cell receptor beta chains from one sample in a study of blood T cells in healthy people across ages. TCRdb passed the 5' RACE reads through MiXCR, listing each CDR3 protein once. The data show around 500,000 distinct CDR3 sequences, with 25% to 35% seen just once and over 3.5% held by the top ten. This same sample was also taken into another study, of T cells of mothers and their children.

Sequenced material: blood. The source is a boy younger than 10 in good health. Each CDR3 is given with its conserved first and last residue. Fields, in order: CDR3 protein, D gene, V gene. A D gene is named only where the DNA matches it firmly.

cdr3_aa: CASTPGQGLDEQYF; d_call: TRBD1; v_call: TRBV7-2
cdr3_aa: CSAEQGDLAEAFF; d_call: TRBD1; v_call: TRBV20-1
cdr3_aa: CASSQGDNEQFF; d_call: -; v_call: TRBV14
cdr3_aa: CSAKTGTSGLMEQFF; d_call: TRBD2; v_call: TRBV20-1
cdr3_aa: CATSIGQGASPLHF; d_call: TRBD1; v_call: TRBV15
cdr3_aa: CASSPTGSAKNIQYF; d_call: TRBD1; v_call: TRBV7-9
cdr3_aa: CASSRGLHMEQYF; d_call: -; v_call: TRBV27
cdr3_aa: CASMGGTSYNEQFF; d_call: -; v_call: TRBV7-9
cdr3_aa: CASSSGQQETQYF; d_call: -; v_call: TRBV12-3/TRBV12-4
cdr3_aa: CASSQEARDRSQPQHF; d_call: TRBD1; v_call: TRBV4-3
cdr3_aa: CASSYGGTQETQYF; d_call: TRBD2; v_call: TRBV27
cdr3_aa: CASSLTGDGELFF; d_call: -; v_call: TRBV7-3
cdr3_aa: CASSWTGITEAFF; d_call: TRBD1; v_call: TRBV12-3/TRBV12-4
cdr3_aa: CASSDSGGPYEQYF; d_call: TRBD1; v_call: TRBV25-1
cdr3_aa: CASSQEVSGPQYF; d_call: -; v_call: TRBV14
cdr3_aa: CASSQGADTQYF; d_call: -; v_call: TRBV3-1
cdr3_aa: CASSLGGASFGYTF; d_call: -; v_call: TRBV5-5
cdr3_aa: CASSVRGGEVGDTQYF; d_call: TRBD2; v_call: TRBV9
cdr3_aa: CASSLEAWFMNTEAFF; d_call: -; v_call: TRBV7-2
cdr3_aa: CASSSSGDSGGELFF; d_call: TRBD2; v_call: TRBV9
cdr3_aa: CASSPSGGTQETQYF; d_call: TRBD2; v_call: TRBV7-6
cdr3_aa: CASSQHTPPGDTDTQYF; d_call: -; v_call: TRBV3-1
cdr3_aa: CSATPQTGKESSPLHF; d_call: TRBD1; v_call: TRBV20-1
cdr3_aa: CASSERVQETQYF; d_call: -; v_call: TRBV2
cdr3_aa: CASSLSIEGGWDYTF; d_call: -; v_call: TRBV27
cdr3_aa: CSAKGRDLMGEQYF; d_call: -; v_call: TRBV20-1
cdr3_aa: CASSTQGDHTEAFF; d_call: -; v_call: TRBV9
cdr3_aa: CASPRGREFSSYNEQFF; d_call: -; v_call: TRBV4-3
cdr3_aa: CASSLIVASGSYEQYF; d_call: TRBD2; v_call: TRBV7-9
cdr3_aa: CASSTGRVGELFF; d_call: -; v_call: TRBV3-1
cdr3_aa: CASSTGQTYEQYF; d_call: -; v_call: TRBV13